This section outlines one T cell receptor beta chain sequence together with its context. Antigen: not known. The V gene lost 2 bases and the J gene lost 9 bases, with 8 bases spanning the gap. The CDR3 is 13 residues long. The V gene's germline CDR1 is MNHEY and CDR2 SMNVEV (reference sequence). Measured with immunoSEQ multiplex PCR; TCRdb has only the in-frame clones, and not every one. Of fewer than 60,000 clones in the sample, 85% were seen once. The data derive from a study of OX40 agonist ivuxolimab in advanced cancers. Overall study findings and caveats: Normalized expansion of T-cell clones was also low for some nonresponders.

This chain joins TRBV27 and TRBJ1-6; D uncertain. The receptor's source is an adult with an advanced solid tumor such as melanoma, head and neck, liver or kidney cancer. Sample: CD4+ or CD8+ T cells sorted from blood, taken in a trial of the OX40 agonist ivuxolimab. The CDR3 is CASSLGLGSPLHF. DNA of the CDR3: TGTGCCAGCAGTTTAGGGTTAGGTTCACCCCTCCACTTT.